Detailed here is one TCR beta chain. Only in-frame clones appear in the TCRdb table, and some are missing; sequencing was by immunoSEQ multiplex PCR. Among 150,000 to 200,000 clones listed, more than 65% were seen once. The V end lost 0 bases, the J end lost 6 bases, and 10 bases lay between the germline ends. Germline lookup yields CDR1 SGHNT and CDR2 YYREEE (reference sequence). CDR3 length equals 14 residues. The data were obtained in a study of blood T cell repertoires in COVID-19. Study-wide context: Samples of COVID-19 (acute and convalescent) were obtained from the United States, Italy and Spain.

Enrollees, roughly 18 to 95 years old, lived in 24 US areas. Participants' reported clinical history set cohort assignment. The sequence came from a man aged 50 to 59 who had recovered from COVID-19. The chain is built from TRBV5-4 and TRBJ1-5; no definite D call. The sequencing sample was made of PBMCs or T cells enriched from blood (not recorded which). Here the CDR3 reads CASSLGGEGQPQHF. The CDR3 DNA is TGTGCCAGCAGCTTGGGTGGGGAGGGTCAGCCCCAGCATTTT.